These 18 T cell receptor beta chains were all obtained from the same sample, sequenced in a study of blood T cell repertoires in COVID-19 (dated by TCRdb to about 2020). The library was built by means of the immunoSEQ multiplex PCR assay. This immuneACCESS table, as held by TCRdb, lists in-frame sequences with V and J called but not all clones. Of the missing ones, under half trace to an unresolved V gene in checked studies; the others have no known cause. This sample holds under 200,000 clones; around 83% were observed only once. Approximately 4% of the sample lies in the top ten. What was sequenced was PBMCs or T cells enriched from blood (not recorded which). The receptors shown here come from a woman between 45 and 65 years old in a cohort exposed to, infected with or recovered from COVID-19 (not recorded which).

The chain employs TRBV28 and TRBJ1-2; D call uncertain. Trimming cost V 6 bases and J 3 bases, with 8 bases left between them. This CDR3 has 12 amino acids. From germline, CDR1 is MDHEN and CDR2 SYDVKM. CDR3 sequence (DNA): TGTGCCAGCAGGCTCAGTCACTATGGCTACACCTTC. Protein sequence: CASRLSHYGYTF.

The gene calls are TRBV3-1 (or the pseudogene TRBV3-2) and TRBJ2-1; no reliable D call. The germline CDR1 and CDR2 sequences are LGHDT and YNNKEL (reference sequence). The V and J ends lost 2 bases and 5 bases respectively, with 13 bases between them. The CDR3 is 15 residues long. CDR3 DNA: TGTGCCAGCAGCCAACAATCTAGGCCCAACAATGAGCAGTTCTTC. Its translation: CASSQQSRPNNEQFF.

The CDR3 sequence: CASSVAGRETQYF. The CDR3 region has the DNA TGTGCCAGCAGCGTAGCTGGGAGAGAGACCCAGTACTTC. This chain links TRBV9 with TRBJ2-5; perhaps TRBD2 as D (5 bases). The germline CDR1 and CDR2 sequences are SGDLS and YYNGEE. This CDR3 is built from 13 residues. Trimming took off 0 bases at V and 4 bases at J, with 7 bases between the two ends.

The rearrangement uses TRBV6-5 and TRBJ1-4; tentatively, D is TRBD1 (6 bases). The CDR3 is 15 amino acids. In germline, CDR1 is MNHEY, CDR2 SVGAGI. V was cut by 0 bases and J by 8 bases, with 13 bases left in between. CDR3 DNA sequence: TGTGCCAGCAGTTACTCGGCAGGGGTTGGGGAAAAACTGTTTTTT. This translates into CASSYSAGVGEKLFF.

The V call is TRBV10-1, the J call TRBJ2-3; 8 bases are shared with TRBD2. CDR3 length equals 15 residues. CDR1 and CDR2 (germline): WNHNN, SYGVQD (reference sequence). The junction had 3 bases not matched to a gene; V was cut back by 3 bases and J by 1 base. CDR3 sequence reads: CASSDQGLGTDTQYF. The DNA of the CDR3 is TGCGCCAGCAGTGACCAGGGACTAGGCACAGATACGCAGTATTTT.

The chain employs TRBV2 and TRBJ2-3; TRBD2 might be the D (5 bases). The germline CDR1 and CDR2 sequences are SNHLY and FYNNEI. This CDR3 contains 15 residues. V gave up 5 bases and J gave up 2 bases, with 14 bases separating them. CDR3 nucleotides: TGTGCCAGCAGTAAAAGCGGAACAGACACAGATACGCAGTATTTT. Translation gives CASSKSGTDTDTQYF.

This sequence joins TRBV11-1 and TRBJ1-2; no firm D call. Germline V lookup: CDR1 SGHAT, CDR2 FQDESV (reference sequence). V was pared by 0 bases and J by 4 bases, with 9 bases between. This CDR3 region has 14 residues. CDR3 sequence reads: CASSLAPTGYGYTF. The DNA for the CDR3 is TGTGCCAGCAGCTTAGCGCCCACGGGCTATGGCTACACCTTC.

The V and J genes are TRBV7-9 and TRBJ2-2; 7 bases line up with TRBD1. The junction had 1 base not matched to a gene; V was cut back by 1 base and J by 2 bases. Germline V gives CDR1 SEHNR, CDR2 FQNEAQ (reference sequence). The CDR3 runs 15 residues. CDR3 in amino acids: CASSLGQGNTGELFF. The CDR3 nucleotides read TGTGCCAGCAGCTTAGGACAGGGTAACACCGGGGAGCTGTTTTTT.

Notes on this clone: This CDR3 is also generated by other DNA sequences in the sample. V usage is TRBV28 and J usage is TRBJ2-5; 10 positions match TRBD1. Germline V lookup: CDR1 MDHEN, CDR2 SYDVKM. With V trimmed by 2 bases and J by 2 bases, 2 bases remained unmatched. The CDR3 is 15 residues long. CDR3 DNA: TGTGCCAGCAGTTTAGGGGGACAGGGGCAAGAGACCCAGTACTTC. It yields the protein CASSLGGQGQETQYF. Combining the CDR3 with reference TRBV28 and TRBJ2-5 gives the whole variable domain DVKVTQSSRYLVKRTGEKVFLECVQDMDHENMFWYRQDPGLGLRLIYFSYDVKMKEKGDIPEGYSVSREKKERFSLILESASTNQTSMYLCASSLGGQGQETQYFGPGTRLLVL.

The chain is built from TRBV7-9 and TRBJ1-5, with 10 bases matching TRBD1. V lost 0 bases, J lost 0 bases, and 5 bases stayed unmatched. The CDR3 has 18 amino acids. Germline V gene sequence: CDR1 SEHNR, CDR2 FQNEAQ (reference sequence). DNA for the CDR3: TGTGCCAGCAGCTTAGCGGGACAGGGGCTAAATAGCAATCAGCCCCAGCATTTT. Its translation: CASSLAGQGLNSNQPQHF.

The rearrangement links TRBV19 to TRBJ2-7; D is perhaps TRBD2 (6 bases). The CDR3 has 16 residues. The germline V and J ends were trimmed by 6 bases and 2 bases, with 20 bases remaining between them. The germline CDR1 and CDR2 sequences are LNHDA and SQIVND (reference sequence). DNA of the CDR3: TGTGCCAGTAGGACCCCGTCGGGGGTAGGAGCCTACGAGCAGTACTTC. This sequence encodes CASRTPSGVGAYEQYF.

This clone was observed once. The chain couples TRBV7-9 to TRBJ2-2; TRBD1 matches 7 bases. Germline CDR1 reads SEHNR; CDR2 reads FQNEAQ (reference sequence). The CDR3 extends over 16 amino acids. The ends lost 11 bases at V and 1 base at J; junction bases unmatched: 13. In DNA, the CDR3 is TGTGCCGGATTAACCTCCCGGACAGGGAACACCGGGGAGCTGTTTTTT. It specifies CAGLTSRTGNTGELFF.

Only a few counts were recorded for this clone. The genes are TRBV5-1 and TRBJ1-1; D unresolved. Germline CDR1 reads SGHRS; CDR2 reads YFSETQ. The V and J ends lost 0 bases and 0 bases respectively, with 9 bases between them. The CDR3 has 15 amino acids. CDR3 nucleotide sequence: TGCGCCAGCAGCTTGGGGTGGACTATGAACACTGAAGCTTTCTTT. It specifies CASSLGWTMNTEAFF.

J is TRBJ1-6 and V is TRBV10-3; D may be TRBD1 (5 bases). V gave up 4 bases and J gave up 7 bases, with 14 bases separating them. Germline CDR1 is ENHRY and CDR2 is SYGVKD. CDR3 length: 15 amino acids. CDR3 nucleotide sequence: TGTGCCATCAGTGGGCAGGTGGCAGGGAATTCACCCCTCCACTTT. Protein product: CAISGQVAGNSPLHF.

The gene calls are TRBV19 and TRBJ2-2, with D hard to call. V was pared by 5 bases and J by 1 base, with 11 bases between. The CDR3 has 15 amino acids. Looked up from germline, CDR1 is LNHDA and CDR2 is SQIVND (reference sequence). DNA for the CDR3: TGTGCCAGTAGTCAAAACCTCGGGAACACCGGGGAGCTGTTTTTT. It yields the protein CASSQNLGNTGELFF. Complete variable domain (other parts from reference TRBV19 and TRBJ2-2): DGGITQSPKYLFRKEGQNVTLSCEQNLNHDAMYWYRQDPGQGLRLIYYSQIVNDFQKGDIAEGYSVSREKKESFPLTVTSAQKNPTAFYLCASSQNLGNTGELFFGEGSRLTVL.

This sequence joins TRBV2 and TRBJ1-2; possible D gene TRBD1, 6 bases. V lost 6 bases to trimming and J lost 5 bases, with 10 bases between them. Looked up from germline, CDR1 is SNHLY and CDR2 is FYNNEI. The CDR3 has 12 residues. The CDR3 region is CASRDSAYGYTF. CDR3 sequence (DNA): TGTGCCAGCAGGGACAGTGCATATGGCTACACCTTC.

The chain couples TRBV9 to TRBJ2-3; tentative D call: TRBD2 (6 bases). Germline CDR1 SGDLS, CDR2 YYNGEE. V shed 0 bases and J shed 0 bases, with 11 bases lying between them. The CDR3 sequence is 16 residues long. The CDR3 nucleotides are TGTGCCAGCAGCGTAGACGGGGGAGCAAGCACAGATACGCAGTATTTT. Its translation is CASSVDGGASTDTQYF.

This chain uses TRBV4-1 with TRBJ2-4; TRBD1 aligns across 8 bases. V was clipped by 2 bases and J by 5 bases; unmatched bases: 8. The V gene's germline CDR1 is MGHRA and CDR2 YSYEKL. This CDR3 has 16 residues. In DNA, the CDR3 is TGCGCCAGCAGCCAATCCTCCGGACAGGGCGAAAACATTCAGTACTTC. Its protein is CASSQSSGQGENIQYF.